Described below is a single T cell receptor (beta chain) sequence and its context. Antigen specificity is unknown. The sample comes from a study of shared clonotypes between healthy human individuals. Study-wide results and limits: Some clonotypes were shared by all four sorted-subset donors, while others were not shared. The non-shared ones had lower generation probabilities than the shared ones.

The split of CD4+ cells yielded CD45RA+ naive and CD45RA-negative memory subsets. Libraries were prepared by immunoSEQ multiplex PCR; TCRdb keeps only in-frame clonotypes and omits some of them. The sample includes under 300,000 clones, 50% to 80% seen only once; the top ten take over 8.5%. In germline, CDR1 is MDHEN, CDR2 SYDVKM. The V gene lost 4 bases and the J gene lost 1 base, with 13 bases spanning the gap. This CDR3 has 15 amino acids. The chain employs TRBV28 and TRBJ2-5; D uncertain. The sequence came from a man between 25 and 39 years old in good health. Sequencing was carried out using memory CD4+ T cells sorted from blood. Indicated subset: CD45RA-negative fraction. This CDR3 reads CASSSLVRPQETQYF. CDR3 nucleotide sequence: TGTGCCAGCAGTTCCTTGGTTCGTCCCCAAGAGACCCAGTACTTC.